This TCR beta chain was profiled in a study of blood T cell repertoires in COVID-19. Study summary: COVID-19 samples collected from the United States, Italy and Spain covered acute and convalescent phases. From T cells, B-cell-depleted T cells, or PBMCs came the material, which was cDNA or gDNA.

Original methodology: Amplified reference gene primers provided the basis for estimating nucleated cell counts. The method was immunoSEQ multiplex PCR; TCRdb's version includes in-frame clones alone and lacks a portion of them. V, J and clone size derive from that table, while D and trimming were established from the DNA sequence. The sample has approximately 160,000 clones, 90% seen once. Looked up from germline, CDR1 is LGHDT and CDR2 is YNNKEL (reference sequence). Losses at the gene ends were 3 bases for V and 2 bases for J; bases not matched to a gene: 4. CDR3 length: 16 residues. Sequenced input: peripheral blood. The clonotype originates from a man aged 45 to 65 with acute or convalescent COVID-19. The chain recombines TRBV3-1 (or the pseudogene TRBV3-2) with TRBJ1-5; 10 bases agree with TRBD1. The CDR3 here is CASSHRGTGGNQPQHF. CDR3 bases: TGTGCCAGCAGCCACCGAGGGACAGGGGGCAATCAGCCCCAGCATTTT.